What follows describes a single T cell receptor beta chain. Which antigen it targets is not known. Base qualities are not at hand, and no much larger clone is one base apart. The immunoSEQ Assay, a bias-controlled multiplex PCR, was used to amplify TCRbeta CDR3 regions from genomic DNA. Concerning the study's data processing: The number of nucleated cells in each sample was estimated by amplification of reference gene primers within the assay. To quantify the absolute abundance of each unique TCRbeta CDR3 rearrangement, sequence reads were collapsed and filtered. For each sample, productive Simpson clonality was calculated as the square root of Simpson's diversity index over productive rearrangements. This immuneACCESS table, as held by TCRdb, lists in-frame sequences with V and J called but not all clones. Of the missing ones, under half trace to an unresolved V gene in checked studies; the others have no known cause. For V, J and clone size, that table is used; D and trimming come from the DNA. Present in this sample are over 150,000 clones, approximately 88% of which were seen just once. 6.5% to 9% of the sample rests with the top ten.

Taken from the germline V gene, the CDR1 and CDR2 loops are MDHEN and SYDVKM. Including the terminal cysteine and phenylalanine, the CDR3 comprises 15 residues. Kept here is only the CDR3 DNA, which spans 45 bases and is read in frame from base 1. V lost 5 bases and J lost 2 bases, and the count of bases not matched to a germline gene is 6. The data derive from a study of blood T cell repertoires in COVID-19 (dated by TCRdb to about 2020). For context, the study as a whole: Collaborator samples came from the United States, Italy and Spain and covered acute and convalescent phases of COVID-19. The sample metadata nearly always contained a de-identified subject ID, COVID-19 status, age in years and sex. The samples were drawn from the first 160 participants of the ongoing ImmuneRACE study and from 1,200 or so subjects provided by 6 global collaborators. The prospective study material was composed of cDNA or gDNA derived from T cells, B-cell-depleted T cells, or PBMCs. Where available, HLA class I and class II types were obtained from metadata supplied by the sample provider rather than from assay-based typing. The repertoires were released in a freely available public database meant as a resource for research on the immune response to SARS-CoV-2. Subjects who had been exposed to COVID-19, were actively infected with it, or had recovered from it provided the deeply sampled blood TCRbeta repertoires that made up the dataset.

One collaborating source in Seattle enrolled patients during active infection and followed them longitudinally through the course of disease. Each collaborating institution followed its own protocols to collect whole blood in K2EDTA tubes. Collaborator samples were shipped for TCRbeta analysis as frozen whole blood, isolated PBMCs, or DNA extracted from either sample type. What the research found in general, with its limitations: Clinical and demographic metadata were provided uncurated, with the amount varying by source and participant.

The origin of this receptor is a woman in her forties with COVID-19, enrolled during active disease. The chain is assembled from TRBV28 and TRBJ2-1; TRBD1 lines up with 7 middle nucleotides. Sequencing was performed on peripheral blood. The DNA sequence reads TGTGCCAGCAGTACGCGACAGGGCCCCTACAATGAGCAGTTCTTC. The encoded protein is CASSTRQGPYNEQFF.